This T cell receptor (beta chain) came from a study of cytomegalovirus exposure and HLA in healthy donors. Study-level information: From donors who were HLA-typed, an early data release held 80 million to 95 million unique TCRs. Notes on the study in general: Prior analysis indicated that the majority of TCR beta V segments exhibited productivity approximately 87% or approximately 30% of the time. Some V segments could not be told apart, so they were left out, TRBV6-2 and TRBV6-3 among them. It is likely that the observed cluster of highly shared sequence variants was a sequencing artifact.

Vbeta (60) and Jbeta (13) primers were used in the PCR. Sequencing used immunoSEQ multiplex PCR; TCRdb keeps in-frame clones, though not all of them. The table records about 120,000 clones, approximately 71% of them present only once. The length of the CDR3 is 13 residues. Germline V gives CDR1 MNHEY, CDR2 SMNVEV (reference sequence). V lost 2 bases, J lost 8 bases, and 4 bases stayed unmatched. Details on this clone: Antigen specificity is unknown.

The sample was PBMCs. The receptor's source is a woman aged 45-60 years in good health and CMV-seronegative. The V call is TRBV27, the J call TRBJ2-3; 7 positions match TRBD2. Written as DNA, the CDR3 is TGTGCCAGCAGTTTAGGCGCGGGAGTTACGCAGTATTTT. It specifies CASSLGAGVTQYF.